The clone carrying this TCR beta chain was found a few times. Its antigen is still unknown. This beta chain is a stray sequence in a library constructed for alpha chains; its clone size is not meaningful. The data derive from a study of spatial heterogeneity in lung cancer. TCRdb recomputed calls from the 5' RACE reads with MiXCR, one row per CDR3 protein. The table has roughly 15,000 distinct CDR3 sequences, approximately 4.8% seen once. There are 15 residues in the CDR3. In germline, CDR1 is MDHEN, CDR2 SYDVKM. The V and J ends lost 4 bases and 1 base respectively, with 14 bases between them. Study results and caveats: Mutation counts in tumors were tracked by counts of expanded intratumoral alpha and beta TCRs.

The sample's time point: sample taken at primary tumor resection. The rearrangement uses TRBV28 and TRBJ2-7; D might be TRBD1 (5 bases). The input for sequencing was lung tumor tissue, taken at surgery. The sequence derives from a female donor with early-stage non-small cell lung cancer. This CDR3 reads CASSYGHVGSYEQYF. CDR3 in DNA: TGTGCCAGCAGTTACGGACATGTCGGGTCCTACGAGCAGTACTTC.